One and the same sample provided the 28 T cell receptor beta chains below, sequenced in a study of T-cell memory formation after mild COVID-19. Via MiXCR, TCRdb re-called the 5' RACE reads, giving one row per CDR3 protein. The sample has around 400,000 distinct CDR3 sequences, approximately 25% seen once. The specimen sequenced was PBMCs or a T cell subset sorted from them (not recorded which). The source is an adult woman who had mild COVID-19 (a few samples of this study predate the infection). Cell type and time point are not known.

V and J are TRBV7-6 and TRBJ2-7, with TRBD2 matching over 9 bases. CDR3 length: 15 amino acids. CDR1 and CDR2 (germline): SGHVS, FNYEAQ. Trimming removed 2 bases from V and 2 bases from J; junction bases left unmatched: 4. The CDR3 reads CASSLRPSGTYEQYF. As DNA, the CDR3 is TGTGCCAGCAGCTTACGGCCTAGCGGGACCTACGAGCAGTACTTC.

The V call is TRBV27, the J call TRBJ1-3; D gene ambiguous. The CDR3 has 18 amino acids. Germline V gene sequence: CDR1 MNHEY, CDR2 SMNVEV (reference sequence). V was pared by 2 bases and J by 4 bases, with 21 bases between. CDR3 coding DNA: TGTGCCAGCAGTTTACCCTACCGAGCGTCCCAGATCGGAAACACCATATATTTT. Protein product: CASSLPYRASQIGNTIYF.

A few counts support this clonotype. The chain links TRBV12-3 or TRBV12-4 to TRBJ2-7; the D gene is possibly TRBD2 (7 bases). V lost 8 bases to trimming and J lost 5 bases, with 22 bases between them. The length of the CDR3 is 15 residues. The chain's CDR3 is CASPIIGGGANEQYF. The CDR3, as DNA: TGTGCCAGCCCCATAATCGGTGGGGGGGCAAACGAGCAGTACTTC.

This clonotype was counted between two and nine times. The J gene is TRBJ2-7, the V gene TRBV20-1; 7 bases align to TRBD2. The CDR3 is made up of 14 amino acids. Germline CDR1 and CDR2: DFQATT and SNEGSKA (reference sequence). Trimming took 6 bases from V and 5 from J; bases not matched to a gene: 13. This CDR3 reads CSARKRGGVNEQYF. The CDR3 region has the DNA TGCAGTGCCCGCAAAAGGGGAGGGGTAAACGAGCAGTACTTC.

The V gene is TRBV10-3, the J gene TRBJ1-1; 12 bases agree with TRBD1. V lost 7 bases and J lost 1; bases outside the gene matches: 10. The CDR3 is made up of 17 amino acids. In germline, CDR1 is ENHRY, CDR2 SYGVKD. In nucleotides, the CDR3 is TGTGCCATCAAAAGGGGGGACAGGGGGCTGGGGAACACTGAAGCTTTCTTT. Translation gives CAIKRGDRGLGNTEAFF.

This clonotype was seen ten or more times. The V and J genes are TRBV5-1 and TRBJ2-1; 7 bases map to TRBD1. The CDR3 spans 14 residues. V gave up 5 bases and J gave up 7 bases; unmatched junction bases: 9. Germline V CDR1 and CDR2: SGHRS, YFSETQ. The chain's CDR3 is CASSPRTGANEQFF. The DNA for the CDR3 is TGCGCCAGCAGTCCTCGGACAGGTGCGAATGAGCAGTTCTTC.

V usage is TRBV3-1 and J usage is TRBJ2-5; D tentatively fits TRBD1 or TRBD2 (6 bases each). Germline values: CDR1 LGHDT, CDR2 YNNKEL (reference sequence). V was pared by 2 bases and J by 5 bases, with 18 bases between. The length of the CDR3 is 16 residues. Here the CDR3 reads CASSQWGAGSQETQYF. The CDR3 DNA reads as TGTGCCAGCAGCCAATGGGGGGCGGGGTCCCAGGAGACCCAGTACTTC.

V and J are TRBV5-1 and TRBJ2-7; possibly TRBD1 for D (5 bases). V gave up 0 bases and J gave up 4 bases, with 14 bases separating them. The CDR3 is 15 amino acids. The V gene's germline CDR1 is SGHRS and CDR2 YFSETQ. As DNA, the CDR3 is TGCGCCAGCAGCTTGGCCCAGGGCACCCGTTACGAGCAGTACTTC. Encoded protein: CASSLAQGTRYEQYF.

This chain's CDR3 is CASSSDRSYNSPLHF. CDR3 nucleotide sequence: TGTGCCAGCAGCTCTGACAGGAGCTATAATTCACCCCTCCACTTT. The rearrangement joins TRBV7-6 to TRBJ1-6, with D possibly TRBD1 on 6 matching bases. The V end lost 4 bases, the J end lost 3 bases, and 10 bases lay between the germline ends. Germline-derived CDR1 and CDR2 are SGHVS and FNYEAQ. This CDR3 is 15 amino acids long.

The table lists this clonotype with a few counts. This chain uses TRBV4-1 with TRBJ1-2, with D perhaps matching TRBD1 (5 bases). The germline V and J ends were trimmed by 5 bases and 5 bases, with 24 bases remaining between them. Germline V gene lookup returns CDR1 MGHRA and CDR2 YSYEKL. The CDR3 extends over 17 amino acids. The CDR3 DNA sequence: TGCGCCAGCAGCATAACCCGGGACCGACCTGATGGGTATGGCTACACCTTC. It translates to CASSITRDRPDGYGYTF.

The rearrangement links TRBV7-9 to TRBJ2-3; TRBD2 matches 11 bases. CDR1 and CDR2 from the germline V gene are SEHNR and FQNEAQ (reference sequence). The CDR3 spans 13 residues. With V trimmed by 10 bases and J by 4 bases, 4 bases remained unmatched. CDR3 nucleotides: TGTGCCACCCGGGGACTAGCGGCAGATACGCAGTATTTT. As protein: CATRGLAADTQYF.

This clonotype occurred many times. The chain links TRBV12-3 or TRBV12-4 to TRBJ1-3; D is perhaps TRBD1 (6 bases). CDR3 length: 15 residues. Trimming took 6 bases from V and 0 from J, leaving 12 bases between them. The DNA of the CDR3 is TGTGCCAGCAGCCTGGGGGCCAACTCTGGAAACACCATATATTTT. Protein: CASSLGANSGNTIYF.

In its sample, this clonotype was seen once. J is TRBJ1-2 and V is TRBV13; possible D gene TRBD1, 5 bases. This CDR3 region has 16 residues. The germline V gene encodes CDR1 PRHDT and CDR2 FYEKMQ (reference sequence). Trimming stripped 2 bases from V and 6 bases from J, with 19 bases between. The CDR3 DNA is TGTGCCAGCAGCTTACCGATACAGAAGGGGAGTCATGGCTACACCTTC. Protein sequence: CASSLPIQKGSHGYTF.

The V gene is TRBV15, the J gene TRBJ2-3, with TRBD2 identical over 10 bases. V shed 4 bases and J 5 bases; nucleotides not matched to a gene: 6. Germline V CDR1 and CDR2: LNHNV, YYDKDF (reference sequence). The CDR3 runs 15 residues. The DNA for the CDR3 is TGTGCCACCAGCATTCAGCGGGGGGGTATAGATACGCAGTATTTT. Protein: CATSIQRGGIDTQYF. Together with reference TRBV15 and TRBJ2-3, the CDR3 gives the full variable domain: DAMVIQNPRYQVTQFGKPVTLSCSQTLNHNVMYWYQQKSSQAPKLLFHYYDKDFNNEADTPDNFQSRRPNTSFCFLDIRSPGLGDTAMYLCATSIQRGGIDTQYFGPGTRLTVL.

The V gene is TRBV10-1, the J gene TRBJ1-1; D not certain. V shed 8 bases and J shed 0 bases, with 16 bases lying between them. Per germline, CDR1 WNHNN and CDR2 SYGVQD (reference sequence). This CDR3 is built from 15 residues. CDR3 amino acids: CASFRTETMNTEAFF. The CDR3 DNA is TGCGCCAGCTTTAGGACGGAGACCATGAACACTGAAGCTTTCTTT.

This sequence joins TRBV12-5 and TRBJ1-1; D not certain. Trimming took 5 bases from V and 1 from J, leaving 17 bases between them. This CDR3 is built from 16 residues. In germline, CDR1 is LGHNT, CDR2 FRNRAP. CDR3 region: CASGLTLAFKNTEAFF. For the CDR3, the DNA is TGTGCTAGTGGTCTCACCCTCGCCTTCAAGAACACTGAAGCTTTCTTT.

The chain links TRBV4-1 to TRBJ1-5; no clear D. Per the germline V gene, CDR1 is MGHRA and CDR2 is YSYEKL. Trimming stripped 2 bases from V and 3 bases from J, with 14 bases between. The CDR3 length is 16 residues. This CDR3 is CASSQSAEPNNQPQHF. CDR3 bases: TGCGCCAGCAGCCAATCGGCAGAACCTAACAATCAGCCCCAGCATTTT.

The sample holds one count of this clonotype. V gene TRBV12-3 or TRBV12-4 combines with J gene TRBJ2-3, with D possibly TRBD2 on 6 matching bases. CDR3 length equals 19 residues. Trimming took off 6 bases at V and 0 bases at J, with 25 bases between the two ends. The CDR3: CASSTDVVAAATSTDTQYF. In DNA, the CDR3 is TGTGCCAGCAGCACGGACGTAGTAGCGGCGGCCACTAGCACAGATACGCAGTATTTT.

Details on this clonotype: A much larger clonotype is one base distant, so this may be a read error. This chain uses TRBV18 with TRBJ2-7; D gene unclear. Trimming took off 0 bases at V and 3 bases at J, with 6 bases between the two ends. The CDR3 is 13 residues long. The V gene's germline CDR1 is KGHSH and CDR2 LQKENI. CDR3 in amino acids: CASSPPDDYEQYF. The CDR3 DNA follows: TGTGCCAGCTCACCACCGGACGACTACGAGCAGTACTTC. The full variable domain, rest sourced from reference TRBV18 and TRBJ2-7, is NAGVMQNPRHLVRRRGQEARLRCSPMKGHSHVYWYRQLPEEGLKFMVYLQKENIIDESGMPKERFSAEFPKEGPSILRIQQVVRGDSAAYFCASSPPDDYEQYFGPGTRLTVT.

V and J are TRBV7-2 and TRBJ2-2, with 10 bases matching TRBD1. V dropped 4 bases and J dropped 6; count of bases not matched to a gene: 8. Germline CDR1 reads SGHTA; CDR2 reads FQGNSA. The CDR3 is made up of 16 amino acids. This chain's CDR3 is CASSYPLGQGSGELFF. CDR3 sequence (DNA): TGTGCCAGCAGCTACCCTTTGGGACAGGGGTCCGGGGAGCTGTTTTTT.

This chain joins TRBV29-1 and TRBJ2-7; possible D gene TRBD1, 5 bases. Trimming cost V 5 bases and J 3 bases, with 11 bases left between them. CDR3 length: 12 amino acids. CDR1 is SQVTM, CDR2 ANQGSEA, per germline. The CDR3 sequence: CSVTQGIYEQYF. CDR3 DNA sequence: TGCAGCGTTACCCAGGGTATCTACGAGCAGTACTTC.

The V gene is TRBV5-1, the J gene TRBJ2-2; D is possibly TRBD1 (5 bases). Trimming removed 3 bases at V and 2 bases at J, with 8 bases between. Germline V gene data show CDR1 as SGHRS and CDR2 as YFSETQ. This CDR3 comprises 14 residues. The CDR3 coding sequence is TGCGCCAGCAGCTACGACAGCAACACCGGGGAGCTGTTTTTT. It is translated as CASSYDSNTGELFF.

This rearrangement joins TRBV6-2 or TRBV6-3 to TRBJ2-1, with D possibly TRBD2 on 5 matching bases. The V and J ends lost 8 bases and 10 bases respectively, with 21 bases between them. Germline V gene sequence: CDR1 MNHEY, CDR2 SVGEGT. The length of the CDR3 is 14 residues. The DNA of the CDR3 is TGTGCCAGCCTACCCCGGAGGACCCAAATGGAGCAGTTCTTC. As protein: CASLPRRTQMEQFF.

This clonotype was seen a handful of times. This chain joins TRBV7-6 and TRBJ1-2; D is ambiguous. This CDR3 comprises 12 residues. V was cut by 1 base and J by 8 bases, with 8 bases left in between. The germline V gene encodes CDR1 SGHVS and CDR2 FNYEAQ. CDR3 residues: CASSLEGWGYTF. The CDR3 nucleotides read TGTGCCAGCAGCTTAGAGGGCTGGGGCTACACCTTC.

This clonotype was seen more than once but under ten times. The genes are TRBV29-1 and TRBJ1-1, with D possibly matching TRBD1 (6 bases). This CDR3 has 12 amino acids. The V gene lost 2 bases and the J gene lost 4 bases, with 8 bases spanning the gap. Per germline, CDR1 SQVTM and CDR2 ANQGSEA. Written as DNA, the CDR3 is TGCAGCGTTGAAACAGGGAGCACTGAAGCTTTCTTT. Its protein is CSVETGSTEAFF.

In this sample, this clonotype turned up a few times. V usage is TRBV11-2 and J usage is TRBJ2-7; no definite D call. V lost 1 base and J lost 4, with 5 bases in between. The CDR3 has 12 residues. CDR1 and CDR2 from the germline V gene are SGHAT and FQNNGV. DNA for the CDR3: TGTGCCAGCAGCTTAGTGGAGTACGAGCAGTACTTC. Protein product: CASSLVEYEQYF.

This clonotype showed up many times. CDR3 protein: CAWGLNNEQFF. The CDR3 coding sequence is TGTGCCTGGGGACTTAACAATGAGCAGTTCTTC. The genes are TRBV30 and TRBJ2-1; a possible D gene is TRBD2 (5 bases). In germline, CDR1 is GTSNPN, CDR2 SVGIG (reference sequence). V dropped 5 bases and J dropped 5 bases, with 7 bases sitting between them. There are 11 residues in the CDR3.

This chain joins TRBV12-3 or TRBV12-4 and TRBJ1-1; 8 bases align to TRBD1. The CDR3 is 15 amino acids. Germline trimming cut 5 bases from V and 4 bases from J; bases unmatched to any gene: 9. CDR3 DNA sequence: TGTGCCAGCAGTCAGACAGGGGTTATTGGCACTGAAGCTTTCTTT. Protein sequence: CASSQTGVIGTEAFF.